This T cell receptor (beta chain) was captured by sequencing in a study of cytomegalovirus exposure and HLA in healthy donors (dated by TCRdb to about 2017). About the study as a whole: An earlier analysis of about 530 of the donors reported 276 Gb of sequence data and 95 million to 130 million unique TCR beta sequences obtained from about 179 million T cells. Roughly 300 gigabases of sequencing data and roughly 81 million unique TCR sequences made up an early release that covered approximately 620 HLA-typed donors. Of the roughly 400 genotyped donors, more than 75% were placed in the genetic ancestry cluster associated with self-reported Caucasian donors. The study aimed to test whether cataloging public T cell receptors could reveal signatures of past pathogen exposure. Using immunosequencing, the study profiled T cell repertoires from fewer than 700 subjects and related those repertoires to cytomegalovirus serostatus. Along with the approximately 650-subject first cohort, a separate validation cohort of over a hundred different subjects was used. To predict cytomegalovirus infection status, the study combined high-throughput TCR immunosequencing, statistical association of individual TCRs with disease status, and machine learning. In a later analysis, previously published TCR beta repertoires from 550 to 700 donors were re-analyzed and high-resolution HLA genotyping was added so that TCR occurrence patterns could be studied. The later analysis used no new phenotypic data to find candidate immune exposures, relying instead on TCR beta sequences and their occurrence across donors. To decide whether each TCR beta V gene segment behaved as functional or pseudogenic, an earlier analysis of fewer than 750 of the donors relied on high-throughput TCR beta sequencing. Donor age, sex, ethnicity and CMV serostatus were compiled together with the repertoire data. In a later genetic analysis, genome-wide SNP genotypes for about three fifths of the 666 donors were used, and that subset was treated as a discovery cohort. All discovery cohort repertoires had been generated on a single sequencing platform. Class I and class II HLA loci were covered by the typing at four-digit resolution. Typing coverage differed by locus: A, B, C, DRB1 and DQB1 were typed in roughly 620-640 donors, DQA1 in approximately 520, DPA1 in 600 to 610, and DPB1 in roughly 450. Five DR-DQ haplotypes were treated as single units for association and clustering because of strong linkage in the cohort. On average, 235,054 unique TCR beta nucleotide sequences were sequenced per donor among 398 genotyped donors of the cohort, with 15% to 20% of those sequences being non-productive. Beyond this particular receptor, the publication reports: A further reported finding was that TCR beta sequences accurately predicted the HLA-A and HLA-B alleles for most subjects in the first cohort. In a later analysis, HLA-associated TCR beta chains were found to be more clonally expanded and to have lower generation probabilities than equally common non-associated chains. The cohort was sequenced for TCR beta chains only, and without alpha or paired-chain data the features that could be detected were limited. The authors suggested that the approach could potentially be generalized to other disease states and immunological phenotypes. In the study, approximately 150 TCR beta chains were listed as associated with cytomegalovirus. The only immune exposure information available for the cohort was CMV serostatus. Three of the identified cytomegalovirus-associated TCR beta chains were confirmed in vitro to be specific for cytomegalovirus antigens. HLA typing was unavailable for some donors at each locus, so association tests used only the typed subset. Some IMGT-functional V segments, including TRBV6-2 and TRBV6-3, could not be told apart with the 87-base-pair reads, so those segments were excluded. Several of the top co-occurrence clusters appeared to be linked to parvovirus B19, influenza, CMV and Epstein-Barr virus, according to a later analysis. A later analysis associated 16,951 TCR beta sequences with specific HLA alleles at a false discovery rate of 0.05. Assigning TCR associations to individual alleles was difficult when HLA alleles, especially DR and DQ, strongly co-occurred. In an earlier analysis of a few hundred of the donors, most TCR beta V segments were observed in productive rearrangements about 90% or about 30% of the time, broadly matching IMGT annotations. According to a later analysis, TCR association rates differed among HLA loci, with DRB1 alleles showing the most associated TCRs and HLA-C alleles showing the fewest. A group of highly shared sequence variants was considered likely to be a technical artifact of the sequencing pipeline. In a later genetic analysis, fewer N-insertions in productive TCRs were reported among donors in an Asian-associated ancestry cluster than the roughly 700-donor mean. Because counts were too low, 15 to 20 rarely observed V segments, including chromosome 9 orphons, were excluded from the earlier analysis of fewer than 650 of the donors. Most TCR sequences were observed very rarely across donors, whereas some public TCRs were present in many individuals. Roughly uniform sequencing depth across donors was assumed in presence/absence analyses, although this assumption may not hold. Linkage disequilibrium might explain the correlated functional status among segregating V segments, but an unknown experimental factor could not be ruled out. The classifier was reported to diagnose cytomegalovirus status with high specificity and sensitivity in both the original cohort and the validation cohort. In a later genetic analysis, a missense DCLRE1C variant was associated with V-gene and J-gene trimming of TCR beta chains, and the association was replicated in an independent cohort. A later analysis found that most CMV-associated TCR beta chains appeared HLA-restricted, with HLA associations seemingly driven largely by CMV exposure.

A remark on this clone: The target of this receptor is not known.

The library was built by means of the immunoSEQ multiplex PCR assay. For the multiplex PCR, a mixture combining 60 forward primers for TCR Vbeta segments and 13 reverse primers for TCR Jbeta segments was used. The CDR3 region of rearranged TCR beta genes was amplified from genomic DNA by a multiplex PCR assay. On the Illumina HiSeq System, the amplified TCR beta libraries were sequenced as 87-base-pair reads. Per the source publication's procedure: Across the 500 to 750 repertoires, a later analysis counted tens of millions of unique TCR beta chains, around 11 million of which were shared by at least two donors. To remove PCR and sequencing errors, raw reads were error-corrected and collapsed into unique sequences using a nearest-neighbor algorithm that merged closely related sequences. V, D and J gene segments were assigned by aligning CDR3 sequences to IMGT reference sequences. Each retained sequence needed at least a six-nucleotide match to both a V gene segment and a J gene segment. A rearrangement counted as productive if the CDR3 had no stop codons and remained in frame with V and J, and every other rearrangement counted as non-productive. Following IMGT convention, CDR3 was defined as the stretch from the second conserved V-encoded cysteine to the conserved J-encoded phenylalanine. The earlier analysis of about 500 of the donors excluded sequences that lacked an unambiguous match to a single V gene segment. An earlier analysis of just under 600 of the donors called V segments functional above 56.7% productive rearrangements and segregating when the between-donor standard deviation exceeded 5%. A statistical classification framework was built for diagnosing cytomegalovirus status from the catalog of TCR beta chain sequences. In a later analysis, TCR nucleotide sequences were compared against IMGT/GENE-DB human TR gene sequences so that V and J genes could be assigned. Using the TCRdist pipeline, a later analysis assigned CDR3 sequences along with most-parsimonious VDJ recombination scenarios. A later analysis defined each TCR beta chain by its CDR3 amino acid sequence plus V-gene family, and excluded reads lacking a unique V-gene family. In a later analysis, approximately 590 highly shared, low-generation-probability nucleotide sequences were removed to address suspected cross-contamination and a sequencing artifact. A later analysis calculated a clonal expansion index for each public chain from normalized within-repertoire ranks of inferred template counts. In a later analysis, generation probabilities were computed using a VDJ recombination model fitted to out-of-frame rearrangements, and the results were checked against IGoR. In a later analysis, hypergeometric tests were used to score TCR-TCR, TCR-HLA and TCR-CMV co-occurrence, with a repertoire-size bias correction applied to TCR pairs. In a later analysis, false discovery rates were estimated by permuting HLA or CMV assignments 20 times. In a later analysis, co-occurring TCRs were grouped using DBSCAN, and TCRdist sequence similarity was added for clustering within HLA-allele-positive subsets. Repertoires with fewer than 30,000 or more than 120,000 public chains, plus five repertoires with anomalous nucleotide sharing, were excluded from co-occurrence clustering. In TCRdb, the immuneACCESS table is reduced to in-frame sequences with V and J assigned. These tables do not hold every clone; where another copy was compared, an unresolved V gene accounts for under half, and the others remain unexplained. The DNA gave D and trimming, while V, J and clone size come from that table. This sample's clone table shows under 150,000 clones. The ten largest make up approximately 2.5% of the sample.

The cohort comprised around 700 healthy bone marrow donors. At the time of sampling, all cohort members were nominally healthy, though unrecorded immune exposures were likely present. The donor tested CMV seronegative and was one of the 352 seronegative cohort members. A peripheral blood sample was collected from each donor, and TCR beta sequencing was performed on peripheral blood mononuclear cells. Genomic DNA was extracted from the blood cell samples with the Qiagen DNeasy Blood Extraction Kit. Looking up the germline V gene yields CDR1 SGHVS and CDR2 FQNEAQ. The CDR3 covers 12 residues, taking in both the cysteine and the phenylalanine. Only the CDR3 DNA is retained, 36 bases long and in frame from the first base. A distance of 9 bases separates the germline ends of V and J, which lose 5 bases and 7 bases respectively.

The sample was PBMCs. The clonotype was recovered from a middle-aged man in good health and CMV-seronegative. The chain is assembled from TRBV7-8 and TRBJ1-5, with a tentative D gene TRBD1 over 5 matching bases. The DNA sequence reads TGTGCCAGCAGCGTAAAGGGGCAGCCCCAGCATTTT. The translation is CASSVKGQPQHF.